Following are 23 T cell receptor beta chains from one sample sequenced in a study of PD-L1 blockade in urothelial cancer. Sequencing was performed with immunoSEQ multiplex PCR; in TCRdb, only in-frame clones are kept and a portion is missing. The data hold 80,000 to 100,000 clones, with 82% observed a single time. The specimen was PBMCs, collected around atezolizumab (anti-PD-L1) treatment. These receptors all stem from an older man with urothelial cancer.

The chain carries TRBV18 and TRBJ1-2; 7 nucleotides match TRBD1. The CDR3 sequence is 14 residues long. CDR1 is KGHSH, CDR2 LQKENI, per germline. Trimming at V came to 5 bases and at J to 6 bases, leaving 9 bases not matched to a gene. Written as DNA, the CDR3 is TGTGCCAGCTCAGCCCAGACAGGGTCCCATGGCTACACCTTC. This translates into CASSAQTGSHGYTF.

This clone was counted only a few times. This chain links TRBV6-5 with TRBJ1-3, with D unresolved. Trimming stripped 1 base from V and 2 bases from J, with 3 bases between. The CDR3 has 13 residues. CDR1 MNHEY and CDR2 SVGAGI come from the germline V gene. The CDR3 here is CASSYLTGNTIYF. The CDR3 nucleotides read TGTGCCAGCAGTTACTTAACTGGAAACACCATATATTTT.

This chain connects TRBV4-3 to TRBJ1-4; 7 bases are a match to TRBD1. Germline lookup yields CDR1 LGHNA and CDR2 YSLEER. The CDR3 sequence is 17 residues long. The V gene end was trimmed by 5 bases and the J gene end by 0 bases; junction bases not matched to a gene: 9. The CDR3 loop reads CASSIRQGLATNEKLFF. In DNA, the CDR3 is TGCGCCAGCAGCATTCGACAGGGACTAGCAACTAATGAAAAACTGTTTTTT.

The chain carries TRBV4-3 and TRBJ2-7; D is possibly TRBD1 (5 bases). The V end was cut by 4 bases, the J end by 0 bases, with 13 bases between. The CDR3 length is 15 residues. Germline V gene lookup returns CDR1 LGHNA and CDR2 YSLEER. Here the CDR3 reads CASSLWTQSSYEQYF. In DNA form, the CDR3 reads TGCGCCAGCAGCCTTTGGACACAAAGCTCCTACGAGCAGTACTTC.

The genes are TRBV19 and TRBJ2-3; 7 nucleotides align to TRBD2. Trimming cost V 4 bases and J 0 bases; bases outside gene matches: 19. This CDR3 has 20 residues. Germline CDR1 and CDR2: LNHDA and SQIVND (reference sequence). The CDR3 DNA reads TGTGCCAGTAGTACTCCCTCGCGAGCGGGAAGCCGTCCTAGCACAGATACGCAGTATTTT. It yields the protein CASSTPSRAGSRPSTDTQYF.

CDR3 sequence: CASREGATSYNEQFF. CDR3 sequence (DNA): TGCGCCAGCAGGGAAGGGGCAACCTCCTACAATGAGCAGTTCTTC. The chain links TRBV5-1 to TRBJ2-1; maybe TRBD1 (5 bases). The CDR3 sequence is 15 residues long. Germline-derived CDR1 and CDR2 are SGHRS and YFSETQ. Trimming pared 5 bases from V and 0 bases from J, leaving 12 bases between.

This clone was seen a handful of times. V is TRBV6-5 and J is TRBJ1-5; a possible D gene is TRBD1 (5 bases). V lost 6 bases, J lost 4 bases, and 13 bases lay in between. The germline CDR1 and CDR2 sequences are MNHEY and SVGAGI. The CDR3 spans 14 residues. This CDR3 reads CASSRRADNQPQHF. The CDR3 DNA follows: TGTGCCAGCAGCCGCAGGGCCGATAATCAGCCCCAGCATTTT.

V is TRBV19 and J is TRBJ1-5; TRBD1 aligns across 12 bases. The CDR3 spans 16 residues. Germline V lookup: CDR1 LNHDA, CDR2 SQIVND (reference sequence). After removal of 5 bases from V and 1 base from J, the junction contained 3 bases not matched to a gene. The CDR3 is CASSPGQGASNQPQHF. As DNA, the CDR3 is TGTGCCAGTAGTCCGGGACAGGGGGCGAGCAATCAGCCCCAGCATTTT.

The chain joins TRBV7-2 to TRBJ2-3; no clear D gene. The germline V and J ends were trimmed by 2 bases and 0 bases, with 6 bases remaining between them. The CDR3 runs to 14 residues. Looked up from germline, CDR1 is SGHTA and CDR2 is FQGNSA. The CDR3 protein is CASSLKPSTDTQYF. The CDR3 region has the DNA TGTGCCAGCAGCTTAAAGCCGAGCACAGATACGCAGTATTTT.

This sequence joins TRBV6-5 and TRBJ2-7; 10 nucleotides align to TRBD1. CDR3 length: 14 residues. Germline loops: CDR1 MNHEY, CDR2 SVGAGI. After removal of 2 bases from V and 3 bases from J, the junction contained 1 base not matched to a gene. The CDR3 loop reads CASSYRTGGYEQYF. In DNA, the CDR3 is TGTGCCAGCAGTTACAGGACAGGGGGCTACGAGCAGTACTTC.

There are a few counts of this clone. A junction boundary mismatches the germline segment, possibly from a read error. CDR3: CASSLKSGASGELFF. As DNA, the CDR3 is TGTGCTAGCAGCTTAAAAAGCGGAGCCTCTGGGGAGCTGTTTTTT. The chain uses TRBV7-7 and TRBJ2-2; D is possibly TRBD2 (5 bases). The CDR3 totals 15 residues. Germline lookup yields CDR1 SSHAT and CDR2 FNYEAQ (reference sequence).

V is TRBV5-8 and J is TRBJ2-1; 9 bases map to TRBD1. The V segment lost 3 bases and the J segment 2 bases; nucleotides outside the gene matches: 6. Germline V lookup: CDR1 SGHTS, CDR2 YDEGEE. There are 16 residues in the CDR3. The CDR3 nucleotides read TGTGCCAGCAGCTCCGAAACAGGGGGCGCCTACAATGAGCAGTTCTTC. Its translation: CASSSETGGAYNEQFF.

The chain carries TRBV7-6 and TRBJ2-3; 14 bases are shared with TRBD2. The CDR3 sequence is 20 residues long. CDR1 is SGHVS, CDR2 FNYEAQ, per germline. J gave up 1 base and V 1 base, and 10 bases lay outside the gene matches. CDR3: CASSLEVGLAGDVGTDTQYF. Written as DNA, the CDR3 is TGTGCCAGCAGCTTAGAGGTGGGACTAGCGGGAGACGTTGGCACAGATACGCAGTATTTT.

The chain is built from TRBV19 and TRBJ1-2; 10 bases are shared with TRBD1. Germline V gene lookup returns CDR1 LNHDA and CDR2 SQIVND (reference sequence). This CDR3 comprises 15 residues. Unmatched junction bases numbered 9, after V lost 3 bases and J lost 8 bases. The CDR3 DNA is TGTGCCAGTAGTATCCATCTCGGGACAGGGGAAGGCTACACCTTC. This sequence encodes CASSIHLGTGEGYTF.

The chain joins TRBV7-9 to TRBJ2-1; D gene ambiguous. This CDR3 spans 14 amino acids. Germline assignment: CDR1 SEHNR and CDR2 FQNEAQ (reference sequence). Trimming pared 3 bases from V and 9 bases from J, leaving 15 bases between. The CDR3 loop reads CASSFTTVVIEQFF. The CDR3 bases are TGTGCCAGCAGCTTTACCACGGTTGTAATTGAGCAGTTCTTC.

V gene TRBV5-1 combines with J gene TRBJ2-3; 9 bases agree with TRBD2. CDR1 is SGHRS and CDR2 is YFSETQ in the germline V gene. The CDR3 has 14 residues. After removal of 0 bases from V and 5 bases from J, the junction contained 1 base not matched to a gene. Written as DNA, the CDR3 is TGCGCCAGCAGCTTGGAGCGGGAGGAAGATACGCAGTATTTT. It encodes CASSLEREEDTQYF.

The chain uses TRBV19 and TRBJ2-3; maybe TRBD1 (6 bases). V was shortened by 2 bases and J by 1 base, with 13 bases between the two germline ends. CDR3 length: 16 residues. Germline V lookup: CDR1 LNHDA, CDR2 SQIVND (reference sequence). The CDR3 here is CASSIIQGIGTDTQYF. The CDR3 DNA reads TGTGCCAGTAGTATAATCCAGGGGATTGGCACAGATACGCAGTATTTT.

Concerning this clone: Compared with germline, one end of the junction differs, possibly owing to a read error. The J gene is TRBJ2-2, the V gene TRBV9; 9 bases align to TRBD2. Germline-derived CDR1 and CDR2 are SGDLS and YYNGEE. The CDR3 is 16 amino acids. The CDR3 coding sequence is TGTGCCAGCAGCGTAGACCCTAGCGGGAACTCCGGGGAGCTGTTTTTT. Protein sequence: CASSVDPSGNSGELFF.

The CDR3: CASSLSGANGELFF. CDR3 nucleotide sequence: TGTGCCAGCAGTTTAAGTGGAGCGAACGGGGAGCTGTTTTTT. The chain employs TRBV28 and TRBJ2-2; no reliable D call. The CDR3 runs 14 residues. CDR1 and CDR2 from the germline V gene are MDHEN and SYDVKM. Between the trimmed V and J ends, which lost 2 bases and 7 bases, there was a span of 11 bases.

The chain links TRBV27 to TRBJ2-7, with 7 bases lining up with TRBD1. The CDR3 is 15 residues long. V trimming: 8 bases; J trimming: 2 bases; junction bases outside the gene matches: 12. CDR1 MNHEY and CDR2 SMNVEV come from the germline V gene (reference sequence). CDR3 coding DNA: TGTGCCAGCCGGGTAACCTCCGGGACAGCCTACGAGCAGTACTTC. Protein sequence: CASRVTSGTAYEQYF.

The V gene is TRBV16, the J gene TRBJ2-7; 7 bases map to TRBD2. This CDR3 comprises 14 residues. J lost 2 bases, V lost 6 bases, and 7 bases had no gene match. Per the germline V gene, CDR1 is KGHSY and CDR2 is FQNENV. In DNA, the CDR3 is TGTGCCAGCAGTCCTTCCCGGGGGGCCTACGAGCAGTACTTC. Translation gives CASSPSRGAYEQYF.

The chain is built from TRBV15 and TRBJ2-7; tentative D call: TRBD2 (6 bases). Trimming shortened V by 4 bases and J by 9 bases, and 19 bases separated the two germline ends. The CDR3 totals 14 residues. CDR1 LNHNV and CDR2 YYDKDF come from the germline V gene (reference sequence). In nucleotides, the CDR3 is TGTGCCACCAGCACCTCAGGGACTGCGATCGGGCAGTACTTC. The encoded protein is CATSTSGTAIGQYF.

This chain uses TRBV21-1 with TRBJ2-1; the table's D call of TRBD1 was not tested on the DNA. TRBV21-1 is given as a pseudogene. This CDR3 comprises 13 residues. CDR3 in DNA: TGTGCCAGCGACAGGGGCACCTACAATGAGCAGTTCTTC. This translates into CASDRGTYNEQFF.